Detailed here is one T cell receptor beta chain. Specified time point: persistent/refractory GD, antithyroid drugs over 5 years with positive TRAb. Preparation of the TCR library used RNA extracted from PBMCs. In building TCR beta libraries, iRepertoire HTBI primers were used together with Arm-PCR of CDR3 regions. TCRdb re-called the multiplex PCR reads with MiXCR, one entry per CDR3 protein. The data contain hundreds of thousands of distinct CDR3 sequences, roughly 21% of them singletons. The CDR3 has 14 residues. Deletions cut 1 base from V and 5 bases from J, with 9 bases between. Germline V gene sequence: CDR1 LGHNA, CDR2 YNFKEQ. The data derive from a study of regulatory T cells in long-lasting Graves disease.

The receptor was derived from a female donor with Graves disease. The chain is built from TRBV4-2 and TRBJ2-4; D remains unclear. Sample: peripheral blood mononuclear cells (PBMCs), taken when the disease was refractory, from a patient treated with antithyroid drugs. This CDR3 reads CASSQGGQENIQYF. In nucleotides, the CDR3 is TGTGCCAGCAGCCAAGGTGGGCAGGAAAACATTCAGTACTTC.